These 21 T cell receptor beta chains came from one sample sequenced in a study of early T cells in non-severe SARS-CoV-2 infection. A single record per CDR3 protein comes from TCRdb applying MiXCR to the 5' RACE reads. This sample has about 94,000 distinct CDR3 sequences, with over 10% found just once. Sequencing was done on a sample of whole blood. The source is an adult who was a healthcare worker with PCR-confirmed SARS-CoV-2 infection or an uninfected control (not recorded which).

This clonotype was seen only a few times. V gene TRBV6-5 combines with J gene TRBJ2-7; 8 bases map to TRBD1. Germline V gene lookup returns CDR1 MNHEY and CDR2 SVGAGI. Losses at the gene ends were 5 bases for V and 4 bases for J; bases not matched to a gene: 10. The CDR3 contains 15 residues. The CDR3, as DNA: TGTGCCAGCAGTAGGATCAGGGGGCAGACATACGAGCAGTACTTC. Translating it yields CASSRIRGQTYEQYF.

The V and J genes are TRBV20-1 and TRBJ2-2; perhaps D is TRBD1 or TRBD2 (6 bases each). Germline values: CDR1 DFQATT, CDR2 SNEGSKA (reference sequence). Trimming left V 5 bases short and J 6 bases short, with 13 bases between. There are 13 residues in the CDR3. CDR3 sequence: CSASKGGAGELFF. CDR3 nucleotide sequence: TGCAGTGCTTCAAAGGGGGGCGCCGGGGAGCTGTTTTTT.

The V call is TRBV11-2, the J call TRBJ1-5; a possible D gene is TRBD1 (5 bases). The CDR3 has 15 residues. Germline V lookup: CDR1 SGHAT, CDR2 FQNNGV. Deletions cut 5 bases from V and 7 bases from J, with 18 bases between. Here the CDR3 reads CASSPGQGGGQPQHF. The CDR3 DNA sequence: TGTGCCAGCAGCCCCGGCCAGGGCGGAGGGCAGCCCCAGCATTTT.

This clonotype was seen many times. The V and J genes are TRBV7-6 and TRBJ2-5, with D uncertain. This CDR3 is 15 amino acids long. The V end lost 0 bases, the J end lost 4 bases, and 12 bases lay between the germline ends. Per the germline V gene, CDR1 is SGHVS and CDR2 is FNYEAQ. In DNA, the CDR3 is TGTGCCAGCAGCTTAGCTAGACCTTCTTCAGAGACCCAGTACTTC. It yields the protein CASSLARPSSETQYF.

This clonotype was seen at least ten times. The CDR3 loop reads CSGRDRDTQYF. The DNA for the CDR3 is TGCAGCGGAAGGGACAGGGATACGCAGTATTTT. The genes are TRBV29-1 and TRBJ2-3; 8 bases fit TRBD1. In germline, CDR1 is SQVTM, CDR2 ANQGSEA. CDR3 length: 11 amino acids. With V trimmed by 7 bases and J by 6 bases, 3 bases remained unmatched.

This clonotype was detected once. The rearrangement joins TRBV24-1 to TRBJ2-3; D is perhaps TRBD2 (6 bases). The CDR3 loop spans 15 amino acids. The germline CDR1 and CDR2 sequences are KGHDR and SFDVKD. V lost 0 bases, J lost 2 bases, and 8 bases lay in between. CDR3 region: CATSDLAGPTDTQYF. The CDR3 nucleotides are TGTGCCACCAGTGATTTGGCGGGGCCCACAGATACGCAGTATTTT.

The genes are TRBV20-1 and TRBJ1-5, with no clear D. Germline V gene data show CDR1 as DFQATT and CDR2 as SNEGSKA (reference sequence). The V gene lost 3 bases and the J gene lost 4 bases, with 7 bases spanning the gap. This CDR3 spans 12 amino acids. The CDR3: CSASWGNQPQHF. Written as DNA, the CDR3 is TGCAGTGCTAGTTGGGGAAATCAGCCCCAGCATTTT.

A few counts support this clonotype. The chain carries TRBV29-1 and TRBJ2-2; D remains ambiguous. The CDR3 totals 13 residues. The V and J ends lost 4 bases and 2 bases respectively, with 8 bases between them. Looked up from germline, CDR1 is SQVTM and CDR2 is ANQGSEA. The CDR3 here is CSVALGNTGELFF. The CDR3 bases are TGCAGCGTTGCTCTGGGAAACACCGGGGAGCTGTTTTTT.

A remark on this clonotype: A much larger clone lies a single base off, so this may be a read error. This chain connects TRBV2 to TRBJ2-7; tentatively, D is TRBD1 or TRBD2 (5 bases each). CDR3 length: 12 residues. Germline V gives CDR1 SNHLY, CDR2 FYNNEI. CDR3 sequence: CTSRLRTSEQYF. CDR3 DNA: TGTACCAGCAGACTAAGGACAAGCGAGCAGTACTTC.

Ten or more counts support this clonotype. The CDR3 region has the DNA TGTGCCACCAGCAGATACCCGCGAGGCTATAATGAAAAACTGTTTTTT. This translates into CATSRYPRGYNEKLFF. The rearrangement links TRBV15 to TRBJ1-4; D is unclear. With 2 bases removed from V and 4 bases from J, the gap between germline ends came to 14 bases. Germline CDR1 LNHNV, CDR2 YYDKDF (reference sequence). The CDR3 is made up of 16 amino acids.

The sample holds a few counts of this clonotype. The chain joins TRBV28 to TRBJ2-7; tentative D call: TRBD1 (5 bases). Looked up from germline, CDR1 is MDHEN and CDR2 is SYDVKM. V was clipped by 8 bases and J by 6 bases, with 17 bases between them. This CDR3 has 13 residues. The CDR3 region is CASSPRGVPEQYF. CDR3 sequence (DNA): TGTGCCAGCTCCCCTAGGGGTGTCCCCGAGCAGTACTTC.

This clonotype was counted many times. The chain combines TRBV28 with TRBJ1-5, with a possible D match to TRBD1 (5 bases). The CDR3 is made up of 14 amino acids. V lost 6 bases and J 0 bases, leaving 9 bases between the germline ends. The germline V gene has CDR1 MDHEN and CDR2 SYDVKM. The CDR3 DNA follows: TGTGCCAGCAGAGGACATTCTAGCAATCAGCCCCAGCATTTT. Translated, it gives CASRGHSSNQPQHF.

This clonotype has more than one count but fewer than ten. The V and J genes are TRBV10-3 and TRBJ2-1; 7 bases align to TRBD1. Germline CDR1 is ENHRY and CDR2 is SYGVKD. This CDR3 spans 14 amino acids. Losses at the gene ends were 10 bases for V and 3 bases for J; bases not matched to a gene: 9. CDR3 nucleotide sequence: TGTGCCACCTTCGACAGGGAAGGCTACAATGAGCAGTTCTTC. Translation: CATFDREGYNEQFF.

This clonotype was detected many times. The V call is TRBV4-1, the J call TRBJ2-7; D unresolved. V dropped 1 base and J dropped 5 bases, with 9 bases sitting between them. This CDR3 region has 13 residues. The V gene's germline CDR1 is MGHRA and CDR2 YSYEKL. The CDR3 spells CASSQVGYDEQYF. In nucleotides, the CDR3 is TGCGCCAGCAGCCAAGTGGGTTACGACGAGCAGTACTTC.

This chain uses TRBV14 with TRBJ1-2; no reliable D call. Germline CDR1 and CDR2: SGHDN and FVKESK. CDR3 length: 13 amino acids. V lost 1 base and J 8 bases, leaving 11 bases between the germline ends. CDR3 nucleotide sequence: TGTGCCAGCAGCCAAGTGAACGCAGGAGGCTACACCTTC. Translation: CASSQVNAGGYTF.

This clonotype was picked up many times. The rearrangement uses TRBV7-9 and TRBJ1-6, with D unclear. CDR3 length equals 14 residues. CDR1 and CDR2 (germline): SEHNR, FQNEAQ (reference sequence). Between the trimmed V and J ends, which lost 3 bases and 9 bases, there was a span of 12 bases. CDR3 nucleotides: TGTGCCAGCAGCTTGGGATTTTCCGGTTCACCCCTCCACTTT. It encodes CASSLGFSGSPLHF.

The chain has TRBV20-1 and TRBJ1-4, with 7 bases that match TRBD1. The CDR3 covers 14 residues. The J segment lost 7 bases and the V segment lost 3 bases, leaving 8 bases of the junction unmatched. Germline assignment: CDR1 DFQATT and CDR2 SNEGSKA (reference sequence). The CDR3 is CSARRGQRGEKLFF. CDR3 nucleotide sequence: TGCAGTGCTAGGAGGGGGCAGCGGGGTGAAAAACTGTTTTTT.

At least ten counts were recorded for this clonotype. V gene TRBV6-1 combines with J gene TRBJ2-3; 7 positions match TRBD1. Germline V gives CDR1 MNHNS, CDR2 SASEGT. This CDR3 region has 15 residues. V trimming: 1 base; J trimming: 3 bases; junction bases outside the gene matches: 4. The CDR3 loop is CASSEDRGRTDTQYF. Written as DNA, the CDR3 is TGTGCCAGCAGTGAAGACAGGGGCAGGACAGATACGCAGTATTTT.

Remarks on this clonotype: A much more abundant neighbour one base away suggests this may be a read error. The CDR3 here is CSAILRDSKNNEQIF. CDR3 in DNA: TGCAGTGCCATACTCCGGGACAGCAAAAACAATGAGCAGATCTTC. The genes are TRBV20-1 and TRBJ2-1; 7 bases align to TRBD1. The CDR3 loop spans 15 amino acids. Germline CDR1 and CDR2: DFQATT and SNEGSKA (reference sequence).

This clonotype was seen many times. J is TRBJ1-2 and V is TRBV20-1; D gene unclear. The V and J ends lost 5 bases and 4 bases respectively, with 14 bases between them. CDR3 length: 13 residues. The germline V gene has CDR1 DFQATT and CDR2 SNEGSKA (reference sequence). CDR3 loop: CSARRSHPYGYTF. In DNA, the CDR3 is TGCAGTGCTCGGAGGAGCCACCCCTATGGCTACACCTTC.

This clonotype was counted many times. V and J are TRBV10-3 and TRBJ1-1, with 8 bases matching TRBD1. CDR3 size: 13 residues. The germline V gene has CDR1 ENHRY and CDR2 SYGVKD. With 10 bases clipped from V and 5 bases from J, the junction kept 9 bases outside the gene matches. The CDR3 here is CATGGAMRTEAFF. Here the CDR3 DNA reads TGTGCCACAGGGGGCGCCATGCGGACTGAAGCTTTCTTT.